This T cell receptor (beta chain) was found in a study of T cells in Graves' hyperthyroidism and ophthalmopathy. Using RNA transcripts as the source, TCR beta CDR3 regions were amplified. First-round RT-PCR targeting the TCR CDR3 was performed with the HTBI primer set. TCRdb independently ran MiXCR on the multiplex PCR reads; one entry per CDR3 protein. The repertoire holds around 530,000 distinct CDR3 sequences, with over 15% as singletons. This clonotype was recorded at least ten times. Its antigen is not known. The J segment lost 4 bases and the V segment lost 7 bases, leaving 10 bases of the junction unmatched. Germline V gene sequence: CDR1 SQVTM, CDR2 ANQGSEA. The CDR3 is 14 amino acids. For ophthalmopathy patients, the Clinical Activity Score was at least 3 and the NOSPECS grade at least 4; duration was under 3 months. The study excluded patients with uncontrolled infection, other autoimmune disease, pregnancy or lactation.

General study findings and limits: Separating ophthalmopathy from stable hyperthyroidism was achieved by a 13 V-J model.

The sample comprised blood. The TCR originated in a young woman with Graves' ophthalmopathy. This chain uses TRBV29-1 with TRBJ2-1; TRBD2 aligns across 7 bases. The CDR3 here is CSAEGSGPYNEQFF. The CDR3 nucleotides read TGCAGCGCCGAGGGTAGCGGGCCGTACAATGAGCAGTTCTTC.